One sample yielded the 5 T cell receptor beta chains listed below, sequenced in a study of shared clonotypes between healthy human individuals (dated by TCRdb to the early 2020s). Libraries were made using the immunoSEQ multiplex PCR assay. This is the immuneACCESS table as TCRdb keeps it, with only in-frame sequences that have V and J called. A part of the clones is gone; compared with another copy, unresolved V genes explain less than half, and the rest is unexplained. The sample data list a few million clones, and more than 85% of these were observed just once. The top ten constitute 0.35% to 0.45% of the sample. Sequenced material: naive CD4+ T cells from PBMCs. The cell subset or site label here, explained by the study, means: CD45RA+ positively selected. These receptors were obtained from a man aged 18-30 years in good health. Some clones in this sample may be carry-over from other donors' samples.

The chain recombines TRBV28 with TRBJ2-7; D is unresolved. CDR1 and CDR2 from the germline V gene are MDHEN and SYDVKM. V lost 0 bases to trimming and J lost 6 bases, with 6 bases between them. This CDR3 contains 12 residues. The CDR3 loop is CASSLWESEQYF. CDR3 DNA sequence: TGTGCCAGCAGTTTATGGGAGTCCGAGCAGTACTTC.

The CDR3 DNA sequence: TGTGCCAGCGTGAGGGGGCCAGGGGACACTGAAGCTTTCTTT. The encoded protein is CASVRGPGDTEAFF. The V and J genes are TRBV5-5 and TRBJ1-1; 7 bases line up with TRBD1. J lost 3 bases, V lost 7 bases, and 9 bases had no gene match. In germline, CDR1 is SGHKS, CDR2 YYEKEE (reference sequence). This CDR3 is 14 amino acids long.

CDR3 in DNA: TGCGCCAGCAGATTGACAGGCGATAATCAGCCCCAGCATTTT. As protein: CASRLTGDNQPQHF. The J gene is TRBJ1-5, the V gene TRBV5-1; D may be TRBD1 (6 bases). The V and J ends lost 5 bases and 4 bases respectively, with 13 bases between them. The germline V gene encodes CDR1 SGHRS and CDR2 YFSETQ. CDR3 length: 14 amino acids.

The table lists this clone with a few counts. CDR3 protein: CASSHAGDRGFPCEQFF. The CDR3 bases are TGTGCCAGCAGCCATGCTGGGGACAGGGGATTCCCGTGTGAGCAGTTCTTC. The J gene is TRBJ2-1, the V gene TRBV7-9; 10 bases align to TRBD1. The ends lost 5 bases at V and 9 bases at J; junction bases unmatched: 16. The germline V gene encodes CDR1 SEHNR and CDR2 FQNEAQ (reference sequence). The CDR3 runs 17 residues.

This chain uses TRBV5-1 with TRBJ2-7; D might be TRBD2 (5 bases). Germline V gives CDR1 SGHRS, CDR2 YFSETQ. The V end lost 0 bases, the J end lost 3 bases, and 16 bases lay between the germline ends. This CDR3 comprises 16 residues. CDR3 coding DNA: TGCGCCAGCAGCTTGGTGGGCCAGCCGGGGATCTACGAGCAGTACTTC. Its translation is CASSLVGQPGIYEQYF.